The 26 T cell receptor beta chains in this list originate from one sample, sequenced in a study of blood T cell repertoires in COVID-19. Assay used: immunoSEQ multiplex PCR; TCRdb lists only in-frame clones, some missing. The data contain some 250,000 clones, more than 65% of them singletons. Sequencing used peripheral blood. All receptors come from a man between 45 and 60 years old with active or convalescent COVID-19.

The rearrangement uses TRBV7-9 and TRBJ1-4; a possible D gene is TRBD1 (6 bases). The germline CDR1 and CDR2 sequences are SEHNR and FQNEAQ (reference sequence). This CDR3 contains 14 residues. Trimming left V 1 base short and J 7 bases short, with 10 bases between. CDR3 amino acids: CASSLVGGREKLFF. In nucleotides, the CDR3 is TGTGCCAGCAGCTTAGTAGGGGGACGTGAAAAACTGTTTTTT.

CDR3 in amino acids: CASLGQGRTGELFF. The CDR3 DNA reads TGTGCCAGCCTGGGACAGGGGCGCACCGGGGAGCTGTTTTTT. V usage is TRBV6-5 and J usage is TRBJ2-2; 10 nucleotides align to TRBD1. The J segment lost 4 bases and the V segment lost 8 bases, leaving 4 bases of the junction unmatched. This CDR3 contains 14 residues. Germline CDR1 MNHEY, CDR2 SVGAGI.

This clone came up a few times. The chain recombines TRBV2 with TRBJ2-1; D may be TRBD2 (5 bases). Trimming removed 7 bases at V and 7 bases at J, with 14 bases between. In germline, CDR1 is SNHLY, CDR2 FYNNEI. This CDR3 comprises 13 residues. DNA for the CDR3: TGTGCCAGCACAGGACGGGGTTGGAATGAGCAGTTCTTC. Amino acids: CASTGRGWNEQFF.

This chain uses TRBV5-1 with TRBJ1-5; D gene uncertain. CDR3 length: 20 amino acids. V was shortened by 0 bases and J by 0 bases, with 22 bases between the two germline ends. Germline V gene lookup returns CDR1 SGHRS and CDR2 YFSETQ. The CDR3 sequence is CASSLVWPFHLHYSNQPQHF. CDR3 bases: TGCGCCAGCAGCTTGGTTTGGCCGTTCCACTTACACTATAGCAATCAGCCCCAGCATTTT.

In DNA form, the CDR3 reads TGTGCCAGCAGCTTAGGGCTAGCGGTAACCACCGGGGAGCTGTTTTTT. Translating gives CASSLGLAVTTGELFF. The J gene is TRBJ2-2, the V gene TRBV11-2, with 7 bases aligning to TRBD2. Trimming took 1 base from V and 4 from J; bases not matched to a gene: 6. This CDR3 has 16 amino acids. CDR1 and CDR2 (germline): SGHAT, FQNNGV.

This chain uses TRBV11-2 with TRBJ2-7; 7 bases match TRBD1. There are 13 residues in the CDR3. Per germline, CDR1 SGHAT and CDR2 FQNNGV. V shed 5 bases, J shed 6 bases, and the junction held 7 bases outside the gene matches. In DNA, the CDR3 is TGTGCCAGCAGCCCGACAGGGATCGGCGAGCAGTACTTC. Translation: CASSPTGIGEQYF.

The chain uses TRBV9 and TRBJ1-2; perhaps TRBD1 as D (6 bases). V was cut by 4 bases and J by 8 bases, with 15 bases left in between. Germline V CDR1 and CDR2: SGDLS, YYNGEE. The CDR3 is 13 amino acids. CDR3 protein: CASSLEQGSGYTF. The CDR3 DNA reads TGTGCCAGCAGCCTCGAACAGGGATCGGGCTACACCTTC.

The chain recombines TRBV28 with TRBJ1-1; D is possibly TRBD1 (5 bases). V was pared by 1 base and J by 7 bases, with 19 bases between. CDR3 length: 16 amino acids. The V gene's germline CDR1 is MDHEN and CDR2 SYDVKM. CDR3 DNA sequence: TGTGCCAGCAGTTTATTTGGTAGACTACCCGGGGGTGAAGCTTTCTTT. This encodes CASSLFGRLPGGEAFF.

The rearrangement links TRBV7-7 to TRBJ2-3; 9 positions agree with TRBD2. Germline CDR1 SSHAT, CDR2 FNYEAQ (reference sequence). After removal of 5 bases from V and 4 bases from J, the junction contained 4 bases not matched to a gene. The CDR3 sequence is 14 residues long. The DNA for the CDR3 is TGTGCCAGCAGCGTTAGCGGGGGAGCAGATACGCAGTATTTT. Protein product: CASSVSGGADTQYF.

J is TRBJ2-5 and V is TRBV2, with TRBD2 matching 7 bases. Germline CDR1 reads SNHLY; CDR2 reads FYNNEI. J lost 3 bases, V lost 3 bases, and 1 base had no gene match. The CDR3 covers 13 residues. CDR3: CASSEGGEETQYF. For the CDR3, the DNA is TGTGCCAGCAGTGAGGGGGGGGAAGAGACCCAGTACTTC.

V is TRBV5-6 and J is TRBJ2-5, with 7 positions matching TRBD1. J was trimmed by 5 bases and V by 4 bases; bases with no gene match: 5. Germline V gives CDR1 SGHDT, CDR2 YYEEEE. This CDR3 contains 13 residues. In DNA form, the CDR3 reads TGTGCCAGCAGCAAGAGACAGGGTGAGACCCAGTACTTC. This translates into CASSKRQGETQYF.

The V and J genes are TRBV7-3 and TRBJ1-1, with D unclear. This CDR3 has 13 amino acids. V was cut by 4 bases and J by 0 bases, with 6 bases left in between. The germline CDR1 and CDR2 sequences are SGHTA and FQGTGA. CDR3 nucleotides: TGTGCCAGCAGCTACACCATGAACACTGAAGCTTTCTTT. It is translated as CASSYTMNTEAFF.

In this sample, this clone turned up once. The CDR3 coding sequence is TGTGCCAGCAGTGAGACCGGGACAGGAACTTCCTCTGGGGCCAACGTCCTGACTTTC. It codes for CASSETGTGTSSGANVLTF. The chain recombines TRBV27 with TRBJ2-6, with TRBD1 matching 8 bases. V was clipped by 5 bases and J by 0 bases; unmatched bases: 12. The CDR3 has 19 amino acids. Germline CDR1 MNHEY, CDR2 SMNVEV (reference sequence).

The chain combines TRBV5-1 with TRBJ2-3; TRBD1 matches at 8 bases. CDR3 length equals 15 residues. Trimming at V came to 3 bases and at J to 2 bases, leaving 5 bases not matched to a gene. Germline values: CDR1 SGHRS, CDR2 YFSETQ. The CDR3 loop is CASSWDRPTTDTQYF. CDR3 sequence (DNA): TGCGCCAGCAGCTGGGACAGGCCCACCACAGATACGCAGTATTTT.

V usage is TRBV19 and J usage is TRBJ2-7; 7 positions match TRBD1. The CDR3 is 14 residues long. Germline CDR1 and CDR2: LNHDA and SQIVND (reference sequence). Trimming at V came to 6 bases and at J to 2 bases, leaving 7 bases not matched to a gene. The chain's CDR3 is CASRARDRTYEQYF. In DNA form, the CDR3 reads TGTGCCAGTAGAGCCCGGGACAGAACCTACGAGCAGTACTTC.

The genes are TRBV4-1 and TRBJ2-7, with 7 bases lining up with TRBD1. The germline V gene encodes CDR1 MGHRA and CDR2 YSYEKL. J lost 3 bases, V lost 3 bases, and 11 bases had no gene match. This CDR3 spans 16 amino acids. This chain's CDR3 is CASSQEGTALIYEQYF. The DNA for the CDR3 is TGCGCCAGCAGCCAGGAAGGGACAGCACTAATCTACGAGCAGTACTTC.

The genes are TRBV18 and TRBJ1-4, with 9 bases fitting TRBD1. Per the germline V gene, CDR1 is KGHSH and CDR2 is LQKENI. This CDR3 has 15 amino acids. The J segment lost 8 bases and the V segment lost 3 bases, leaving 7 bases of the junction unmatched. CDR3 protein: CASSPGQGTFEKLFF. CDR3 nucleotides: TGTGCCAGCTCACCGGGACAGGGAACTTTCGAAAAACTGTTTTTT.

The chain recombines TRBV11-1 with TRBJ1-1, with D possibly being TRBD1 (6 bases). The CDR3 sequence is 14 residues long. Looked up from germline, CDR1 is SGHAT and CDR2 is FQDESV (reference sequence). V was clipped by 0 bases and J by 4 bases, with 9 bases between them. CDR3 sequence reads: CASSLAGGATEAFF. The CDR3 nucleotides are TGTGCCAGCAGCTTAGCGGGGGGGGCCACTGAAGCTTTCTTT.

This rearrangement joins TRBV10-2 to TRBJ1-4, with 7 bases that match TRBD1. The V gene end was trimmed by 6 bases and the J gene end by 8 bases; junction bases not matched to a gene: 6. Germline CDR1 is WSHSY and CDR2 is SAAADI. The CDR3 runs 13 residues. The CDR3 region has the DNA TGCGCCAGCAGACCCGGGACAGCGGAAAAACTGTTTTTT. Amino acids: CASRPGTAEKLFF.

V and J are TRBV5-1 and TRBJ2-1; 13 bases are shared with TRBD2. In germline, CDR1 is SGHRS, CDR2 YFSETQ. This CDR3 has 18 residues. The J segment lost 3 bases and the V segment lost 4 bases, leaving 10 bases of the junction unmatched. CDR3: CASSAPGLAGNHYNEQFF. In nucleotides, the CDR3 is TGCGCCAGCAGCGCGCCGGGACTAGCGGGGAACCACTACAATGAGCAGTTCTTC.

DNA of the CDR3: TGCGCCAGCAGCCAAAAGGCTACAGATAATTCACCCCTCCACTTT. It yields the protein CASSQKATDNSPLHF. The rearrangement links TRBV4-1 to TRBJ1-6; unclear D gene. Germline V gene sequence: CDR1 MGHRA, CDR2 YSYEKL. This CDR3 has 15 residues. Trimming removed 2 bases at V and 5 bases at J, with 10 bases between.

In DNA form, the CDR3 reads TGTGCCAGCACCCCGTTGGGGGGTGAAAAACTGTTTTTT. This translates into CASTPLGGEKLFF. The chain carries TRBV6-5 and TRBJ1-4, with D tentatively TRBD1 (5 bases). This CDR3 spans 13 amino acids. Germline lookup yields CDR1 MNHEY and CDR2 SVGAGI. V lost 7 bases to trimming and J lost 7 bases, with 13 bases between them.

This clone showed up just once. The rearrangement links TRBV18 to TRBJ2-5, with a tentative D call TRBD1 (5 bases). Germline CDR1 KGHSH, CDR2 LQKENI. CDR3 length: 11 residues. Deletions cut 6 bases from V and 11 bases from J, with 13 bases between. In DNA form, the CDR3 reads TGTGCCAGCTCGGAAGGACAAGAACAGTACTTC. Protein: CASSEGQEQYF.

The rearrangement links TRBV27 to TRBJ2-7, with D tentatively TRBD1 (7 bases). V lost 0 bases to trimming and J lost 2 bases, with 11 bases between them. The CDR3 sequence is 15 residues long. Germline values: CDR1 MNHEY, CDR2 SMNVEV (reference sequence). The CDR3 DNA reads TGTGCCAGCAGTTTATCCGCAGGGGGGACCTACGAGCAGTACTTC. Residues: CASSLSAGGTYEQYF.

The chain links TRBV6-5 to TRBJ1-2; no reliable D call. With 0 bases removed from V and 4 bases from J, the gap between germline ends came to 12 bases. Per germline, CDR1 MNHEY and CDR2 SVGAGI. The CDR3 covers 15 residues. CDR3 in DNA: TGTGCCAGCAGTTACTCTCTTACGACGGGCTATGGCTACACCTTC. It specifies CASSYSLTTGYGYTF.

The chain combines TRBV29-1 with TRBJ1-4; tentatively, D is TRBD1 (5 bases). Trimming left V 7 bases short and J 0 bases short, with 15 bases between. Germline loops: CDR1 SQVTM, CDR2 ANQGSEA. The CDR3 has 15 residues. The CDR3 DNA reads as TGCAGCGCCCGAGCCAGGGTGGCAACTAATGAAAAACTGTTTTTT. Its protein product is CSARARVATNEKLFF.